This TCR beta chain was sequenced in a study of blood T cells in healthy people across ages (dated by TCRdb to between 2014 and 2017). Study-wide context: Template switching captured roughly one uniquely barcoded TCR beta cDNA molecule per two T cells in model experiments. Four age groups were formed from the donors: young (average about 16 years), middle-aged (approximately 40), aged (roughly 56) and long-lived (roughly 81). Using the same blood draw, the study looked at two additional independent replicas of 1 million unique cDNA reads for two donors, one aged 18 to 30 and the other aged 80 or older. The study measured age-related changes in TCR beta repertoire diversity using deep sequencing normalized with unique cDNA molecular identifiers. To avoid experimental bias, donors of different ages were randomly spread across the sequencing lanes.

Note on this clonotype: Its antigen is not yet known. Base-call qualities are not available, and no considerably larger clone is one nucleotide away.

Library preparation used 5' RACE. The instrument was an Illumina HiSeq 2500. A second PCR of roughly 6 to 12 cycles was performed with a sample-barcoded 5' primer and a J-beta primer mix. A template-switch 5' adaptor carrying 12 random nucleotides introduced a unique molecular identifier onto each TCR beta cDNA molecule. Each sample yielded at least 3 million CDR3-containing paired-end reads. The Mint cDNA synthesis kit, primed by a TRBC-specific oligonucleotide, was used to synthesize first-strand cDNA from all RNA. All cDNA was treated with uracil-DNA glycosylase and then went through a first 18-cycle PCR with the universal primers M1SS and BC2_uni_R. The authors' pipeline ran thus. Each sample was normalized by randomly selecting 1 million high-quality reads, each carrying a distinct molecular identifier. Instead of being binned into consensus sequences, reads with shared molecular identifiers were discarded. CDR3 identification, clonotype clustering and error correction used MiTCR with a Q25 quality threshold and the strictest error-elimination algorithm. A nonparametric unseen species model with Euler transformation was used to estimate a lower bound on total TCR beta diversity. The public reads were quality trimmed at Q25 with fastp and then assembled into clones with MiXCR by TCRdb, keeping productive beta chains. Each entry is one CDR3 protein sequence, shown with its most common DNA and genes. These V and J calls are TCRdb output, not the study's own analysis. The sample data list hundreds of thousands of distinct CDR3 sequences, and approximately 53% of these were observed just once. The top ten clones comprise roughly 25% of the sample.

Results and caveats for the whole study, not just this receptor: Bulk unsorted PBMC profiling prevented conclusive comparison of naive and antigen-experienced compartments. A strong correlation was found between observed TCR beta diversity and the percentage of naive T cells measured by flow cytometry. Compared with the aged group, more naive CD4+ T cells, fewer expanded clones and increased TCR diversity were shown by the long-lived group, suggesting age selection. Estimates of total diversity based on one million sequenced T cells were considered lower bounds and underestimates. Observed TCR beta diversity per million T cells fell roughly linearly with age, and a significant reduction was already apparent by age roughly 40. The CMV infection status of donors was not known, potentially confounding age-related changes in expanded clonotypes.

Inclusive of the bounding cysteine and phenylalanine, the CDR3 is 13 residues long. Only CDR3 DNA remains: 39 bases, in frame from the first base. V is pared back by 6 bases and J by 3 bases, with 12 bases lying between the germline termini. CDR1 and CDR2, looked up from the germline V gene (reference sequence), are SEHNR and FQNEAQ. The donors were roughly 40 Caucasian individuals from Russia, aged roughly 6 to 100 years, who were systemically healthy. Each donor gave roughly 11 milliliters of peripheral blood, drawn into EDTA-treated Vacutainer tubes. PBMCs were isolated by Ficoll-Paque density-gradient centrifugation, with at least 7 million obtained per sample. Trizol reagent was used to extract total RNA from the PBMCs, yielding at least 5 micrograms per sample. Naive CD45RAhigh/CD27high T cell percentages were measured by flow cytometry on a PBMC aliquot from every donor.

Sequences were obtained from blood. This receptor was obtained from a man aged 35-49 years in good health. The chain is encoded by TRBV7-9 joined to TRBJ2-7; D gene: possibly TRBD2, on 5 matching bases. The bases are TGTGCCAGCAGTCTCACTAGGTTCTACGAGCAGTACTTC. It translates to CASSLTRFYEQYF.